The clone carrying this T cell receptor (beta chain) has ten or more counts. Its antigen is unknown. In germline, CDR1 is SGHRS, CDR2 YFSETQ. Trimming cost V 2 bases and J 0 bases, with 10 bases left between them. This CDR3 spans 15 amino acids. These data come from a study of T cells after yellow fever vaccination. Looking at the study overall: When fractions had low cell numbers, they were prepared with SMART-Seq v4 Ultra Low Input.

A single record per CDR3 protein comes from TCRdb applying MiXCR to the 5' RACE reads. The sample gives about 340,000 distinct CDR3 sequences, 8.7% of which show up once; roughly 17% is in the top ten. Findings of the study overall: Overall, a small share of clonotypes was seen in both CD4 and CD8 compartments.

The rearrangement links TRBV5-1 to TRBJ2-3, with D possibly TRBD2 on 6 matching bases. This clonotype originated in a man between 18 and 29 years old who received the YFV17D yellow fever vaccine. The specimen was PBMCs, collected on the day of the first yellow fever vaccination. This CDR3 reads CASSFRGTSTDTQYF. CDR3 sequence (DNA): TGCGCCAGCAGCTTCCGGGGGACTAGCACAGATACGCAGTATTTT.